This TCR beta chain appears in the sequencing data of a study of blood T cell repertoires in COVID-19. Overall study context: Collection of acute and convalescent COVID-19 samples took place in the United States, Italy and Spain. T cells, B-cell-depleted T cells, or PBMCs supplied cDNA or gDNA.

V was trimmed by 0 bases and J by 4 bases, leaving 4 bases between them. The CDR3 contains 13 residues. The V gene's germline CDR1 is SGHRS and CDR2 YFSETQ. Per the study methods: Amplifying reference gene primers gave estimates of nucleated cell counts. Measured with immunoSEQ multiplex PCR; TCRdb has only the in-frame clones, and not every one. The D gene and trimming were derived from the DNA, and the V and J assignments and clone size from that table. The sample has 60,000 to 75,000 clones, around nine tenths seen once. This clone was observed a single time. The receptor was derived from a woman of 80 years or more with active COVID-19. The sequencing input was peripheral blood. V usage is TRBV5-1 and J usage is TRBJ2-2; D is undetermined. The chain's CDR3 is CASSLASTGELFF. The DNA of the CDR3 is TGCGCCAGCAGCTTGGCTAGCACCGGGGAGCTGTTTTTT. The whole variable domain, filled in from reference TRBV5-1 and TRBJ2-2, reads KAGVTQTPRYLIKTRGQQVTLSCSPISGHRSVSWYQQTPGQGLQFLFEYFSETQRNKGNFPGRFSGRQFSNSRSEMNVSTLELGDSALYLCASSLASTGELFFGEGSRLTVL.